The 25 T cell receptor beta chains in this list originate from one sample, sequenced in a study of T cells in Graves' hyperthyroidism and ophthalmopathy. From RNA transcripts, TCR beta CDR3 regions were amplified. Researchers ran a first-round RT-PCR on the TCR CDR3 using the HTBI primer set. TCRdb recomputed calls from the multiplex PCR reads with MiXCR, one row per CDR3 protein. Among 490,000 or so distinct CDR3 sequences, around 43% were seen once, and the ten largest hold 35% to 50%. The sample comprised peripheral blood or thyroid tissue (not recorded which). Every receptor here comes from an adult woman with Graves' disease, either hyperthyroidism or ophthalmopathy (not recorded which).

The genes are TRBV20-1 and TRBJ2-5, with D perhaps matching TRBD1 (6 bases). The germline V gene encodes CDR1 DFQATT and CDR2 SNEGSKA (reference sequence). The CDR3 length is 14 residues. Between the trimmed V and J ends, which lost 5 bases and 4 bases, there was a span of 17 bases. DNA of the CDR3: TGCAGTGCTTTATCCACCGGGACACCAGAGACCCAGTACTTC. Protein: CSALSTGTPETQYF.

The rearrangement uses TRBV29-1 and TRBJ1-2; tentatively, D is TRBD1 (6 bases). V was trimmed by 0 bases and J by 4 bases, leaving 6 bases between them. The CDR3 totals 12 residues. Germline V gives CDR1 SQVTM, CDR2 ANQGSEA. The CDR3 region is CSVEEGAYGYTF. The CDR3 nucleotides read TGCAGCGTTGAAGAGGGGGCCTATGGCTACACCTTC.

The genes are TRBV7-9 and TRBJ1-5, with D hard to call. V shed 5 bases and J shed 1 base, with 9 bases lying between them. Germline V gives CDR1 SEHNR, CDR2 FQNEAQ (reference sequence). The CDR3 covers 14 residues. The DNA of the CDR3 is TGTGCCAGCAGCCCGTTGGAAAGCAATCAGCCCCAGCATTTT. It codes for CASSPLESNQPQHF. The whole variable domain, filled in from reference TRBV7-9 and TRBJ1-5, reads DTGVSQNPRHKITKRGQNVTFRCDPISEHNRLYWYRQTLGQGPEFLTYFQNEAQLEKSRLLSDRFSAERPKGSFSTLEIQRTEQGDSAMYLCASSPLESNQPQHFGDGTRLSIL.

This clonotype was observed many times. The chain combines TRBV6-1 with TRBJ1-2; unclear D gene. The germline V and J ends were trimmed by 0 bases and 4 bases, with 12 bases remaining between them. The CDR3 totals 15 residues. From germline, CDR1 is MNHNS and CDR2 SASEGT. CDR3 amino acids: CASSEAGRATYGYTF. In nucleotides, the CDR3 is TGTGCCAGCAGTGAAGCAGGGAGGGCAACCTATGGCTACACCTTC.

This clonotype was counted between two and nine times. This chain joins TRBV4-3 and TRBJ1-2; the D gene is possibly TRBD1 (5 bases). Germline V CDR1 and CDR2: LGHNA, YSLEER. This CDR3 spans 20 amino acids. Trimming stripped 3 bases from V and 0 bases from J, with 26 bases between. The CDR3 spells CASSQRLTRDSGLPNYGYTF. The DNA of the CDR3 is TGCGCCAGCAGCCAGAGGCTTACAAGGGACTCGGGGTTGCCTAACTATGGCTACACCTTC.

This clonotype was recorded only once. The germline gene is not matched at one end of the junction; a read error may be the cause. The rearrangement uses TRBV20-1 and TRBJ2-1; the D is unclear. The CDR3 is made up of 13 amino acids. Per germline, CDR1 DFQATT and CDR2 SNEGSKA (reference sequence). As DNA, the CDR3 is TGCAGTGCTCTAGAAGACTCCTACAATGATCAGTTCTTC. This sequence encodes CSALEDSYNDQFF.

This clonotype was seen only a few times. No conserved phenylalanine or tryptophan ends this CDR3, so it is likely a read error. The limits of the CDR3 on the DNA are not certain, so only TCRdb's listed CDR3 is given. The V call is TRBV9, the J call TRBJ2-2; the table assigns TRBD2, which was not confirmed against the DNA. The CDR3 totals 16 residues, both ends included. Germline CDR1 is SGDLS and CDR2 is YYNGEE. This CDR3 reads CASSVVRSSGSRGAVV.

Ten or more counts support this clonotype. This chain links TRBV9 with TRBJ2-5; 12 bases line up with TRBD2. V was clipped by 3 bases and J by 0 bases; unmatched bases: 6. The CDR3 spans 17 residues. The germline gives CDR1 SGDLS, CDR2 YYNGEE. The CDR3: CASSASTSGGYQETQYF. Written as DNA, the CDR3 is TGTGCCAGCAGCGCTTCGACTAGCGGGGGATACCAAGAGACCCAGTACTTC.

The chain recombines TRBV10-3 with TRBJ1-2, with D unclear. Per the germline V gene, CDR1 is ENHRY and CDR2 is SYGVKD. The CDR3 is 13 amino acids. The ends were cut back, 3 bases at V and 2 bases at J, with 7 bases in the middle. The CDR3 DNA reads TGTGCCATCAGTGACAGTCGGAACTATGGCTACACCTTC. It encodes CAISDSRNYGYTF.

In this sample, this clonotype turned up many times. V usage is TRBV3-1 and J usage is TRBJ1-1; D unresolved. Between the trimmed V and J ends, which lost 0 bases and 9 bases, there was a span of 5 bases. CDR3 length: 11 residues. Germline assignment: CDR1 LGHDT and CDR2 YNNKEL (reference sequence). The CDR3 sequence: CASSQDNQAFF. CDR3 DNA: TGTGCCAGCAGCCAAGACAATCAAGCTTTCTTT.

The chain couples TRBV20-1 to TRBJ1-3; D uncertain. The CDR3 contains 14 residues. Germline CDR1 is DFQATT and CDR2 is SNEGSKA (reference sequence). V lost 2 bases and J lost 0, with 8 bases in between. CDR3 nucleotides: TGCAGTGCTAGACGTGGGGACTCTGGAAACACCATATATTTT. Translation: CSARRGDSGNTIYF.

This clonotype appeared once. The CDR3 DNA reads TGTGCCAGCAGCGCCCGGATCGATCCGACAGATACGCAGTATTTT. Its translation is CASSARIDPTDTQYF. The V and J genes are TRBV9 and TRBJ2-3; D ambiguous. Trimming removed 3 bases from V and 3 bases from J, with 14 bases in between. CDR1 SGDLS and CDR2 YYNGEE come from the germline V gene. The CDR3 contains 15 residues.

A remark on this clonotype: The junction and the germline gene differ at one end; a read error may be behind it. This chain joins TRBV28 and TRBJ1-4, with a possible D match to TRBD1 (6 bases). Germline V lookup: CDR1 MDHEN, CDR2 SYDVKM. The CDR3 consists of 13 residues. The CDR3 sequence is CASRRQVGEKLLF. The CDR3 region has the DNA TGTGCCAGCAGACGACAGGTGGGCGAAAAACTGCTTTTT.

This clonotype was seen only a few times. This rearrangement joins TRBV10-2 to TRBJ2-7; D might be TRBD1 (6 bases). This CDR3 contains 19 residues. Trimming removed 2 bases from V and 2 bases from J, with 25 bases in between. Germline CDR1 is WSHSY and CDR2 is SAAADI. The CDR3 region is CASSEGGVGQGLTPYEQYF. CDR3 DNA sequence: TGCGCCAGCAGTGAGGGGGGAGTTGGGCAGGGGCTGACTCCCTACGAGCAGTACTTC.

This clonotype was observed many times. This chain uses TRBV29-1 with TRBJ2-5, with D possibly matching TRBD2 (5 bases). V was shortened by 6 bases and J by 7 bases, with 18 bases between the two germline ends. CDR1 and CDR2 from the germline V gene are SQVTM and ANQGSEA. The CDR3 spans 13 residues. Here the CDR3 DNA reads TGCAGCGTAGCTGACACCGGTCGGGGGACCCAGTACTTC. Its protein is CSVADTGRGTQYF. Full variable domain (rest looked up from reference TRBV29-1 and TRBJ2-5): SAVISQKPSRDICQRGTSLTIQCQVDSQVTMMFWYRQQPGQSLTLIATANQGSEATYESGFVIDKFPISRPNLTFSTLTVSNMSPEDSSIYLCSVADTGRGTQYFGPGTRLLVL.

This clonotype was observed at least ten times. CDR3 bases: TGTGCCAGCAGCCAATTAGGGAAAGACGAGCAGTACTTC. This encodes CASSQLGKDEQYF. The chain links TRBV3-1 to TRBJ2-7; D is ambiguous. V was pared by 2 bases and J by 5 bases, with 10 bases between. CDR3 length equals 13 residues. The germline V gene has CDR1 LGHDT and CDR2 YNNKEL (reference sequence).

V gene TRBV20-1 combines with J gene TRBJ2-1; tentative D call: TRBD2 (5 bases). Looked up from germline, CDR1 is DFQATT and CDR2 is SNEGSKA (reference sequence). Trimming pared 3 bases from V and 4 bases from J, leaving 10 bases between. CDR3 length: 13 amino acids. CDR3 nucleotides: TGCAGTGCTAGCCGGACTGGGTACAATGAGCAGTTCTTC. Amino acid sequence: CSASRTGYNEQFF.

This chain joins TRBV10-1 and TRBJ1-6; a possible D gene is TRBD1 (5 bases). The germline gives CDR1 WNHNN, CDR2 SYGVQD (reference sequence). Trimming shortened V by 3 bases and J by 10 bases, and 10 bases separated the two germline ends. This CDR3 is 13 amino acids long. CDR3 protein: CASSEQARSPLHF. CDR3 nucleotides: TGCGCCAGCAGTGAACAGGCTAGATCACCCCTCCACTTT.

This sequence joins TRBV24-1 and TRBJ1-1, with 10 nucleotides matching TRBD1. CDR1 and CDR2 (germline): KGHDR, SFDVKD. V was pared by 4 bases and J by 0 bases, with 7 bases of the junction left unmatched. The CDR3 consists of 17 residues. The CDR3 reads CATSEPGTGELNTEAFF. CDR3 nucleotide sequence: TGTGCCACCAGTGAACCCGGGACAGGGGAACTGAACACTGAAGCTTTCTTT.

The chain joins TRBV29-1 to TRBJ1-2, with D unclear. Germline V gene sequence: CDR1 SQVTM, CDR2 ANQGSEA. The CDR3 is 10 amino acids. CDR3 sequence: CSSANYGYTF. CDR3 nucleotide sequence: TGCAGTTCAGCTAACTATGGCTACACCTTC. Drawing the rest from reference TRBV29-1 and TRBJ1-2, the complete variable domain is SAVISQKPSRDICQRGTSLTIQCQVDSQVTMMFWYRQQPGQSLTLIATANQGSEATYESGFVIDKFPISRPNLTFSTLTVSNMSPEDSSIYLCSSANYGYTFGSGTRLTVV.

This chain uses TRBV24-1 with TRBJ2-5; either TRBD1 or TRBD2 may supply D (5 bases each). The CDR3 spans 16 residues. Germline CDR1 and CDR2: KGHDR and SFDVKD. V lost 0 bases to trimming and J lost 5 bases, with 15 bases between them. CDR3 in amino acids: CATSDLPRGGRETQYF. The CDR3 DNA reads as TGTGCCACCAGTGATTTGCCGCGTGGGGGTAGGGAGACCCAGTACTTC.

J is TRBJ1-3 and V is TRBV6-1; no reliable D call. The CDR3 covers 13 residues. The germline gives CDR1 MNHNS, CDR2 SASEGT. Trimming took off 5 bases at V and 1 base at J, with 6 bases between the two ends. As DNA, the CDR3 is TGTGCCAGCAGTTATACTTCTGGAAACACCATATATTTT. It codes for CASSYTSGNTIYF.

There are a few counts of this clonotype. The V and J genes are TRBV4-2 and TRBJ2-5; TRBD1 agrees at 7 bases. Germline V gives CDR1 LGHNA, CDR2 YNFKEQ. This CDR3 contains 16 residues. With 0 bases clipped from V and 1 base from J, the junction kept 5 bases outside the gene matches. As DNA, the CDR3 is TGTGCCAGCAGCCAAGAAGAGGGGGCGAGCCAAGAGACCCAGTACTTC. It yields the protein CASSQEEGASQETQYF.

This clonotype came up a few times. The rearrangement links TRBV6-5 to TRBJ2-7; D not certain. Germline V lookup: CDR1 MNHEY, CDR2 SVGAGI. Trimming cost V 5 bases and J 1 base, with 15 bases left between them. The CDR3 loop spans 15 amino acids. CDR3 coding DNA: TGTGCCAGCAGTCTCTTGTTCCTCGGGTCCTACGAGCAGTACTTC. Translated: CASSLLFLGSYEQYF.

This clonotype was observed a few times. The chain carries TRBV15 and TRBJ1-1; D call uncertain. Germline lookup yields CDR1 LNHNV and CDR2 YYDKDF (reference sequence). This CDR3 contains 13 residues. The V end was cut by 1 base, the J end by 5 bases, with 8 bases between. As DNA, the CDR3 is TGTGCCACCAGCAGAGGAGGTGGGACTGAAGCTTTCTTT. The encoded protein is CATSRGGGTEAFF.